This record covers a single TCR beta chain. Its target is not known. These data belong to a study of T cell responses to AZD1222 COVID-19 vaccine. Study-wide results and caveats: Baseline seropositivity occurred in only a handful of AZD1222 recipients. Repertoires were obtained solely post-peak T cell response.

Trimming left V 1 base short and J 2 bases short, with 14 bases between. There are 16 residues in the CDR3. Per the germline V gene, CDR1 is KGHSH and CDR2 is LQKENI. Only in-frame clones appear in the TCRdb table, and some are missing; sequencing was by immunoSEQ multiplex PCR. Of about 140,000 clones listed, approximately 92% are singletons. V and J are TRBV18 and TRBJ1-2; a weak D match, TRBD1 (5 bases). The origin of this receptor is an adult who received the AZD1222 COVID-19 vaccine. Sequences were derived from peripheral blood, sampled 28 days after the second AZD1222 dose. CDR3 bases: TGTGCCAGCTCACCACAGGAGGGACCAGCCAACTATGGCTACACCTTC. Translating it yields CASSPQEGPANYGYTF.